This is a list of T cell receptor beta chains from one sample in a study of T-cell reconstitution after alpha-beta-depleted transplantation in children. TCRdb itself ran the PCR reads through MiXCR, one entry per CDR3 protein. The sample has approximately 190,000 distinct CDR3 sequences, around 8.4% seen once. This specimen consisted of PBMCs, mostly from graft donor cells, obtained 360 days after TCRalphabeta/CD19-depleted stem cell transplant. Source of these receptors: a male patient between 2 and 15 years old who had a stem cell transplant for acute myeloid leukemia, so the T cells may come from the graft donor. CDR3s include the opening cysteine and the closing phenylalanine or tryptophan. A D gene is named only where the DNA matches it firmly. Some rows mark clone size as missing; the rest say once, few, many or name a class of expanded clone.

v_gene: TRBV10-3
abundance: many
j_gene: TRBJ2-6
d_gene: -
CDR3aa: CAISEQGRGGANVLTF
CDR3nt: TGTGCCATCAGTGAGCAGGGGCGAGGGGGGGCCAACGTCCTGACTTTC

v_gene: TRBV20-1
abundance: -
j_gene: TRBJ1-2
d_gene: TRBD1
CDR3aa: CSAPGRGQDGYTF
CDR3nt: TGCAGTGCCCCAGGAAGGGGGCAGGACGGCTACACCTTC

v_gene: TRBV5-1
abundance: -
j_gene: TRBJ2-7
d_gene: TRBD1
CDR3aa: CASSLAGTGDYEQYF
CDR3nt: TGCGCCAGCAGCTTGGCCGGGACAGGGGACTACGAGCAGTACTTC

v_gene: TRBV4-1
abundance: few
j_gene: TRBJ2-7
d_gene: TRBD2
CDR3aa: CASSQGLAASYEQYF
CDR3nt: TGCGCCAGCAGCCAGGGACTAGCGGCTTCCTACGAGCAGTACTTC

v_gene: TRBV6-5
abundance: many
j_gene: TRBJ2-1
d_gene: -
CDR3aa: CASSSSRTEIHPTNPPNSEQFF
CDR3nt: TGTGCCAGCAGTAGCTCCCGGACAGAAATCCATCCAACTAATCCCCCCAACAGTGAGCAGTTCTTC

v_gene: TRBV15
abundance: few
j_gene: TRBJ2-1
d_gene: -
CDR3aa: CATSPPLLIYNEQFF
CDR3nt: TGTGCCACCAGCCCCCCCCTCCTCATCTACAATGAGCAGTTCTTC

v_gene: TRBV4-3
abundance: -
j_gene: TRBJ2-7
d_gene: TRBD2
CDR3aa: CASSQDPGTSREQYF
CDR3nt: TGCGCCAGCAGCCAAGATCCCGGGACTAGTCGCGAGCAGTACTTC

v_gene: TRBV6-2/TRBV6-3
abundance: few
j_gene: TRBJ2-1
d_gene: TRBD2
CDR3aa: CASSRLAGGEGEQFF
CDR3nt: TGTGCCAGCAGCCGACTAGCGGGAGGAGAAGGTGAGCAGTTCTTC

v_gene: TRBV5-1
abundance: -
j_gene: TRBJ2-1
d_gene: -
CDR3aa: CASGAGDGNEQFF
CDR3nt: TGCGCCAGCGGGGCAGGGGATGGCAATGAGCAGTTCTTC

v_gene: TRBV19
abundance: -
j_gene: TRBJ2-3
d_gene: -
CDR3aa: CASSWGRENTQYF
CDR3nt: TGTGCCAGTAGTTGGGGGCGGGAGAATACGCAGTATTTT

v_gene: TRBV20-1
abundance: many
j_gene: TRBJ2-5
d_gene: TRBD1
CDR3aa: CSAGQTGMGETQYF
CDR3nt: TGCAGTGCTGGCCAGACAGGGATGGGAGAGACCCAGTACTTC

v_gene: TRBV29-1
abundance: -
j_gene: TRBJ2-5
d_gene: -
CDR3aa: CSVEDLRETQYF
CDR3nt: TGCAGCGTTGAAGATCTCCGGGAGACCCAGTACTTC

v_gene: TRBV29-1
abundance: few
j_gene: TRBJ2-5
d_gene: -
CDR3aa: CSVAIRASEETQYF
CDR3nt: TGCAGCGTTGCGATCAGGGCGAGTGAGGAGACCCAGTACTTC

v_gene: TRBV5-5
abundance: many
j_gene: TRBJ2-6
d_gene: -
CDR3aa: CASSEISGANVLTF
CDR3nt: TGTGCCAGCAGCGAAATCTCTGGGGCCAACGTCCTGACTTTC

v_gene: TRBV7-9
abundance: few
j_gene: TRBJ2-1
d_gene: TRBD1
CDR3aa: CASTFGRTGREGEQFF
CDR3nt: TGTGCCAGCACCTTTGGGAGGACAGGGCGAGAAGGGGAGCAGTTCTTC